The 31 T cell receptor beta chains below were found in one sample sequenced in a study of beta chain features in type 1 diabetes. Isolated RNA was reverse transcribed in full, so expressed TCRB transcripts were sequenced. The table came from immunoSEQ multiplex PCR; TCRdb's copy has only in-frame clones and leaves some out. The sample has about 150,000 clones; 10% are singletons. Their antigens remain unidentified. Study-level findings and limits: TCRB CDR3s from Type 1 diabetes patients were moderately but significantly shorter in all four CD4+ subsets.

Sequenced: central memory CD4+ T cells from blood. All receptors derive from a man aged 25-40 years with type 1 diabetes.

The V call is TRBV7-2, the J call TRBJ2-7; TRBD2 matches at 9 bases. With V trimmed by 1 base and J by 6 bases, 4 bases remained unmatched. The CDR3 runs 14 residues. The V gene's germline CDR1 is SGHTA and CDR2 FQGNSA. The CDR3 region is CASSLDSGSPEQYF. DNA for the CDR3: TGTGCCAGCAGCTTAGATAGCGGGAGCCCCGAGCAGTACTTC. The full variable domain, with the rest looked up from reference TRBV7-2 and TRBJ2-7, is GAGVSQSPSNKVTEKGKDVELRCDPISGHTALYWYRQSLGQGLEFLIYFQGNSAPDKSGLPSDRFSAERTGGSVSTLTIQRTQQEDSAVYLCASSLDSGSPEQYFGPGTRLTVT.

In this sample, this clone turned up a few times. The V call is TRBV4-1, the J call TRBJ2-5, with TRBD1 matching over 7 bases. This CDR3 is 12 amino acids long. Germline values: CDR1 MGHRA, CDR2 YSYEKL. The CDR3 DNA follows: TGCGCTACCGGACAGGCAAGAGGGACCCAGTACTTC. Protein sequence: CATGQARGTQYF.

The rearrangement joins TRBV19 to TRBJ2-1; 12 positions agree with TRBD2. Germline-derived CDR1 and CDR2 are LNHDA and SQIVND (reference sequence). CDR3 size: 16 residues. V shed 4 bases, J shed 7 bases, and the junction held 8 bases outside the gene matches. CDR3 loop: CASSTPTSGSMNEQFF. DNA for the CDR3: TGTGCCAGTAGTACCCCGACTAGCGGGAGTATGAATGAGCAGTTCTTC.

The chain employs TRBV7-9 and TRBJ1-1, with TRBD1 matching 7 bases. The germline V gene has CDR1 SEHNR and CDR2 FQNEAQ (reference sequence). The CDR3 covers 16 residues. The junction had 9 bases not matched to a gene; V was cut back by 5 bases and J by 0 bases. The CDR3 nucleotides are TGTGCCAGCAGCGATAAAACAGGGGCCGTGAACACTGAAGCTTTCTTT. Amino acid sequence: CASSDKTGAVNTEAFF. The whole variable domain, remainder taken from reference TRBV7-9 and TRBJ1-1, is DTGVSQNPRHKITKRGQNVTFRCDPISEHNRLYWYRQTLGQGPEFLTYFQNEAQLEKSRLLSDRFSAERPKGSFSTLEIQRTEQGDSAMYLCASSDKTGAVNTEAFFGQGTRLTVV.

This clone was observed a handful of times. CDR3 bases: TGCGCCAGCAGCTTGGAACAGGGGAACACTGAAGCTTTCTTT. Its protein product is CASSLEQGNTEAFF. The chain has TRBV5-1 and TRBJ1-1, with D perhaps matching TRBD1 (6 bases). V lost 0 bases to trimming and J lost 1 base, with 7 bases between them. The CDR3 contains 14 residues. Germline assignment: CDR1 SGHRS and CDR2 YFSETQ.

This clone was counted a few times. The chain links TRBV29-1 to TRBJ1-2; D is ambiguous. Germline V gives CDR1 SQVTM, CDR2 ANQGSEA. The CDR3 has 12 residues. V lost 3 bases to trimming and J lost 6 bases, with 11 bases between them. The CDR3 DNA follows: TGCAGCGTTGACCAGACACCAAATGGCTACACCTTC. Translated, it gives CSVDQTPNGYTF. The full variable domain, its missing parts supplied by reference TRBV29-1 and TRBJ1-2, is SAVISQKPSRDICQRGTSLTIQCQVDSQVTMMFWYRQQPGQSLTLIATANQGSEATYESGFVIDKFPISRPNLTFSTLTVSNMSPEDSSIYLCSVDQTPNGYTFGSGTRLTVV.

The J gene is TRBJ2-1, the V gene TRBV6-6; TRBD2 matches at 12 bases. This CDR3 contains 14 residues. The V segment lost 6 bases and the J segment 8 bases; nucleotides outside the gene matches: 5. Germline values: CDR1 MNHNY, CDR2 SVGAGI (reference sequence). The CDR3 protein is CASSQTSGRDEQFF. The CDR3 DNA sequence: TGTGCCAGCAGCCAGACTAGCGGGAGAGATGAGCAGTTCTTC.

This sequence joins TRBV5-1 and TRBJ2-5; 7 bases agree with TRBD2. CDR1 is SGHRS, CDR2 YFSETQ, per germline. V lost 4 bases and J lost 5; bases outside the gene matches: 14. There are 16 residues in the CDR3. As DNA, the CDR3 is TGCGCCAGCAGCAAGGGTGGGTCTAGCGGAGTCGAGACCCAGTACTTC. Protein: CASSKGGSSGVETQYF.

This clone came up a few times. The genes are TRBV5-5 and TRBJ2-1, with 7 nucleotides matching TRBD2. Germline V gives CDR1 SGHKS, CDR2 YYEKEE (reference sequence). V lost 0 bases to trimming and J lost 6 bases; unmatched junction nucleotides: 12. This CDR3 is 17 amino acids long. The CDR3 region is CASSLAGGRAETNEQFF. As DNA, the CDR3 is TGTGCCAGCAGCTTGGCGGGGGGACGCGCGGAGACCAATGAGCAGTTCTTC.

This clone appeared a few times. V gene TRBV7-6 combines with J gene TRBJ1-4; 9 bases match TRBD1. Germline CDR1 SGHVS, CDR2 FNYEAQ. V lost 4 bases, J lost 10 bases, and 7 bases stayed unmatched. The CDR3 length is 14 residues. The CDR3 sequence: CASSYGQGPRKLFF. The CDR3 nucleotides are TGTGCCAGCAGCTACGGACAGGGGCCGAGAAAACTGTTTTTT.

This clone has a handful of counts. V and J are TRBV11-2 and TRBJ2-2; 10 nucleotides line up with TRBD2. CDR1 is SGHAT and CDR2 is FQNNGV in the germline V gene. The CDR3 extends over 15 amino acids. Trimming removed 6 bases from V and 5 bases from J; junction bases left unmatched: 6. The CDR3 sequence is CASSSGTSVTGELFF. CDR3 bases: TGTGCCAGCAGTTCCGGGACTAGCGTTACCGGGGAGCTGTTTTTT. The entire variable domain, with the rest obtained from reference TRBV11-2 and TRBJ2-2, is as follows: EAGVAQSPRYKIIEKRQSVAFWCNPISGHATLYWYQQILGQGPKLLIQFQNNGVVDDSQLPKDRFSAERLKGVDSTLKIQPAKLEDSAVYLCASSSGTSVTGELFFGEGSRLTVL.

The CDR3 DNA reads as TGTGCCAGCAGATTAATAGATTCATCCGGGGAGCTGTTTTTT. Protein product: CASRLIDSSGELFF. The chain joins TRBV4-2 to TRBJ2-2; D gene unclear. The CDR3 has 14 amino acids. V lost 6 bases to trimming and J lost 6 bases, with 14 bases between them. Per germline, CDR1 LGHNA and CDR2 YNFKEQ.

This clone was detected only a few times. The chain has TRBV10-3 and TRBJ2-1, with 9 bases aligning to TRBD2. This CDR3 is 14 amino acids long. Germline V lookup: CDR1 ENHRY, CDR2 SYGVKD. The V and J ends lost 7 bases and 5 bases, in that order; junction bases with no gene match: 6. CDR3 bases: TGTGCCATCAATCCTAGCGGGACTAACAATGAGCAGTTCTTC. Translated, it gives CAINPSGTNNEQFF.

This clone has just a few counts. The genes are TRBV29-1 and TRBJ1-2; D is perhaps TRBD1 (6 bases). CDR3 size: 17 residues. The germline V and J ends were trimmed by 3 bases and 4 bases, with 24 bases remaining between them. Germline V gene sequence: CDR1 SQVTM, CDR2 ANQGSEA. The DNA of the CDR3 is TGCAGCGTTGATAGACCGGGACATGGCACCCTCCTCTATGGCTACACCTTC. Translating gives CSVDRPGHGTLLYGYTF. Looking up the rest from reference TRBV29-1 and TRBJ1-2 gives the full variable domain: SAVISQKPSRDICQRGTSLTIQCQVDSQVTMMFWYRQQPGQSLTLIATANQGSEATYESGFVIDKFPISRPNLTFSTLTVSNMSPEDSSIYLCSVDRPGHGTLLYGYTFGSGTRLTVV.

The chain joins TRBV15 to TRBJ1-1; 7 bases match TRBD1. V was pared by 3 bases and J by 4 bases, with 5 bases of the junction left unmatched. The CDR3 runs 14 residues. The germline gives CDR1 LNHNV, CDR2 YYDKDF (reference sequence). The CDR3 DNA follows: TGTGCCACCAGCAGGAAACAGGGGAGCACTGAAGCTTTCTTT. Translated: CATSRKQGSTEAFF.

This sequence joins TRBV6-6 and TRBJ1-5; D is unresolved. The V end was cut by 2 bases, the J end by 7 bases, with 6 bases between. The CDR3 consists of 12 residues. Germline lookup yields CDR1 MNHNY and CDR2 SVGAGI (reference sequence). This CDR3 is CASSYGGQPQHF. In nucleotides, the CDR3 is TGTGCCAGCAGTTACGGAGGGCAGCCCCAGCATTTT.

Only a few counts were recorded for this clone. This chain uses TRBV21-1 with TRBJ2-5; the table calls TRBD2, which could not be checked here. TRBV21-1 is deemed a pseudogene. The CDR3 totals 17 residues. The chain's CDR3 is CASSKALQRDQQETQYF. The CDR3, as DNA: TGTGCCAGCAGCAAAGCGCTCCAGCGGGACCAACAAGAGACCCAGTACTTC.

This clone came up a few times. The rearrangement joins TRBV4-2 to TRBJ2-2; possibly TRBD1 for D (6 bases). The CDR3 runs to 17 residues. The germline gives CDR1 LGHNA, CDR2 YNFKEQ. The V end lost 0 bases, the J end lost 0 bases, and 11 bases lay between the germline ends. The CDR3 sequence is CASSQDKGDANTGELFF. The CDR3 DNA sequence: TGTGCCAGCAGCCAAGACAAGGGGGATGCGAACACCGGGGAGCTGTTTTTT.

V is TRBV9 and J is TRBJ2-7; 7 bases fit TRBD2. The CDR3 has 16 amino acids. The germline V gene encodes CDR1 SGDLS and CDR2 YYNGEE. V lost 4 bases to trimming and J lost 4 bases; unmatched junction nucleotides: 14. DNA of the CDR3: TGTGCCAGCAGCCGTAGAGAGGCTAGCGGAACTTACGAGCAGTACTTC. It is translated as CASSRREASGTYEQYF.

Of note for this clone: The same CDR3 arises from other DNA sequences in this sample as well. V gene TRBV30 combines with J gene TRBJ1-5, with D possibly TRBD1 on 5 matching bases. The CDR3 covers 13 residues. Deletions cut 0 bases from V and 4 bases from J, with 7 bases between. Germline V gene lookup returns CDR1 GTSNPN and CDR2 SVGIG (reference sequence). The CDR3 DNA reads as TGTGCCTGGAGTGTACGGGGGAATCAGCCCCAGCATTTT. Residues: CAWSVRGNQPQHF.

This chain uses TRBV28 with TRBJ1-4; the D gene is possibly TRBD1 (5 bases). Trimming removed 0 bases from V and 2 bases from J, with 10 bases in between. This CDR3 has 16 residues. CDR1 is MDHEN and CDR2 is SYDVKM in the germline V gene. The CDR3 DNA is TGTGCCAGCAGTTTATGGAAGGGGCCTACTAATGAAAAACTGTTTTTT. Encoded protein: CASSLWKGPTNEKLFF.

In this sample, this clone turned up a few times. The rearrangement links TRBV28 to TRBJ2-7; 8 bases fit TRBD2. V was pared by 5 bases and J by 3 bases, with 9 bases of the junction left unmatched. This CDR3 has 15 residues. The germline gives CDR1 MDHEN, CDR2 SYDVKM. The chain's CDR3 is CASSKPGLGHYEQYF. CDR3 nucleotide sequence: TGTGCCAGCAGTAAACCGGGACTAGGACACTACGAGCAGTACTTC.

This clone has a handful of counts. The CDR3 DNA sequence: TGTGCCAGCAGCTTAAGTCTCCTTAGCGGGTCAAATGAGCAGTTCTTC. Protein: CASSLSLLSGSNEQFF. The chain combines TRBV7-3 with TRBJ2-1, with TRBD2 identical over 7 bases. This CDR3 region has 16 residues. Germline lookup yields CDR1 SGHTA and CDR2 FQGTGA. The junction had 10 bases not matched to a gene; V was cut back by 1 base and J by 7 bases.

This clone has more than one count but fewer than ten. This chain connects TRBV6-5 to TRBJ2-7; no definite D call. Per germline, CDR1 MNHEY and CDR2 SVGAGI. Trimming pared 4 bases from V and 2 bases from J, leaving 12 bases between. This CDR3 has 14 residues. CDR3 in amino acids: CASSSEHYAYEQYF. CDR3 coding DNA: TGTGCCAGCAGTTCCGAGCACTATGCCTACGAGCAGTACTTC.

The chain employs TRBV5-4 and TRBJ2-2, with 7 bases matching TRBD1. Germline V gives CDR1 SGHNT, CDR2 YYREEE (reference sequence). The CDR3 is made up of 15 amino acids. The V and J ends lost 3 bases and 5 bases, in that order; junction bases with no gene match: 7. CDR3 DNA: TGTGCCAGCAGCTCCCGACAGGGAAATACCGGGGAGCTGTTTTTT. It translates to CASSSRQGNTGELFF.

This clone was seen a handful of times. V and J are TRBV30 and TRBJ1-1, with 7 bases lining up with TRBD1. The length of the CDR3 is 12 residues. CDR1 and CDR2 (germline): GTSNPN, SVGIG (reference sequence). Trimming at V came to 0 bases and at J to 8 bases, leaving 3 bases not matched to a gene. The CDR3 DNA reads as TGTGCCTGGAGTGTTCGAGGGGGCGAAGCTTTCTTT. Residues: CAWSVRGGEAFF.

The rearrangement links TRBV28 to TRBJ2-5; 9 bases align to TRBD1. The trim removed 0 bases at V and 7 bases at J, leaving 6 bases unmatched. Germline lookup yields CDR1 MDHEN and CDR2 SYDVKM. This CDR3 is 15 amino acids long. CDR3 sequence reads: CASSLWGTGRGTQYF. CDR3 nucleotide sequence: TGTGCCAGCAGTTTATGGGGGACAGGGCGGGGGACCCAGTACTTC. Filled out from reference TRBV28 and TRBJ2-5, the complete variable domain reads DVKVTQSSRYLVKRTGEKVFLECVQDMDHENMFWYRQDPGLGLRLIYFSYDVKMKEKGDIPEGYSVSREKKERFSLILESASTNQTSMYLCASSLWGTGRGTQYFGPGTRLLVL.

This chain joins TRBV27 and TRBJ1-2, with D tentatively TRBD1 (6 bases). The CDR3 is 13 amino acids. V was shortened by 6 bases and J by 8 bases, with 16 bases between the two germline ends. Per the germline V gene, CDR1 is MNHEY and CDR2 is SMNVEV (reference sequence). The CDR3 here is CASRRDKADGYTF. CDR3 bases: TGTGCCAGCAGACGGGACAAGGCCGACGGCTACACCTTC.

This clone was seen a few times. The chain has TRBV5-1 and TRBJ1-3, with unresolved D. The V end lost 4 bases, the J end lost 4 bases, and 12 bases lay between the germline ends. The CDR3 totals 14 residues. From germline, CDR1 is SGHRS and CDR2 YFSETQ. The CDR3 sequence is CASSPDSGGNTIYF. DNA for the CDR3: TGCGCCAGCAGCCCTGATTCGGGGGGAAACACCATATATTTT.

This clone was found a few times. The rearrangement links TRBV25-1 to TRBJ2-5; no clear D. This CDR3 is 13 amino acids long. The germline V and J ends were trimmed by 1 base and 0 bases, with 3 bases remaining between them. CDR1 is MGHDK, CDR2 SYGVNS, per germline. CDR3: CASSESYQETQYF. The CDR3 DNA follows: TGTGCCAGCAGTGAATCCTACCAAGAGACCCAGTACTTC.

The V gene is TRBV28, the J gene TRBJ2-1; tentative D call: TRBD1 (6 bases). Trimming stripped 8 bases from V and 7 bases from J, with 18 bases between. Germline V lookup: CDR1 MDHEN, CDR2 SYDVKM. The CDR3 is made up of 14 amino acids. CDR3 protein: CASSADRTHNEQFF. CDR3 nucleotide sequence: TGTGCCAGCTCTGCCGACAGGACGCATAATGAGCAGTTCTTC.